A single sample gave rise to the 9 T cell receptor beta chains below, sequenced in a study of T cells in Graves' hyperthyroidism and ophthalmopathy. The investigators amplified TCR beta CDR3 regions from RNA transcripts. Using the HTBI primer set, a first-round RT-PCR was run on the TCR CDR3. One entry per CDR3 protein, called by TCRdb with MiXCR from the multiplex PCR reads. The sample carries 360,000 or so distinct CDR3 sequences, about 20% recorded once. The sequenced sample consisted of blood. The receptors stem from a woman aged 18-29 years with Graves' hyperthyroidism.

This clonotype has a count of ten or more. The chain recombines TRBV3-1 with TRBJ1-2; perhaps TRBD1 as D (5 bases). This CDR3 has 12 amino acids. CDR1 LGHDT and CDR2 YNNKEL come from the germline V gene (reference sequence). V was trimmed by 1 base and J by 8 bases, leaving 8 bases between them. CDR3 in amino acids: CASSQGQGGYTF. The CDR3 bases are TGTGCCAGCAGCCAAGGGCAGGGCGGCTACACCTTC.

This clonotype has at least ten counts. The chain links TRBV6-1 to TRBJ2-5, with unresolved D. Trimming stripped 4 bases from V and 5 bases from J, with 5 bases between. This CDR3 has 11 residues. Germline CDR1 reads MNHNS; CDR2 reads SASEGT. The chain's CDR3 is CASSARETQYF. In DNA, the CDR3 is TGTGCCAGCAGTGCGCGGGAGACCCAGTACTTC.

Ten or more counts support this clonotype. The V gene is TRBV5-1, the J gene TRBJ1-2; D is undetermined. From germline, CDR1 is SGHRS and CDR2 YFSETQ. The CDR3 runs 13 residues. V lost 0 bases and J lost 4, with 7 bases in between. CDR3 bases: TGCGCCAGCAGCTTGGCGGACGTCTATGGCTACACCTTC. Its translation is CASSLADVYGYTF.

The chain has TRBV7-2 and TRBJ2-5; TRBD2 matches at 11 bases. Per the germline V gene, CDR1 is SGHTA and CDR2 is FQGNSA. V lost 5 bases, J lost 3 bases, and 2 bases stayed unmatched. CDR3 length equals 14 residues. This chain's CDR3 is CASSNSGREETQYF. The CDR3 nucleotides read TGTGCCAGCAGCAATAGCGGGAGGGAAGAGACCCAGTACTTC.

A few counts support this clonotype. This sequence joins TRBV19 and TRBJ1-1, with D unclear. Germline V gene lookup returns CDR1 LNHDA and CDR2 SQIVND (reference sequence). This CDR3 is built from 9 residues. Trimming removed 9 bases from V and 11 bases from J, with 10 bases in between. The CDR3 region is CARRSSAFF. The CDR3 bases are TGTGCCAGACGCTCGTCGGCTTTCTTT.

This sequence joins TRBV5-1 and TRBJ1-2; tentative D call: TRBD1 (6 bases). There are 14 residues in the CDR3. The V and J ends lost 4 bases and 4 bases respectively, with 14 bases between them. Germline assignment: CDR1 SGHRS and CDR2 YFSETQ. The CDR3 coding sequence is TGCGCCAGCAGCCCCGCCTGGACAGCCTATGGCTACACCTTC. Amino acid sequence: CASSPAWTAYGYTF. The full variable domain, completed using reference TRBV5-1 and TRBJ1-2, is KAGVTQTPRYLIKTRGQQVTLSCSPISGHRSVSWYQQTPGQGLQFLFEYFSETQRNKGNFPGRFSGRQFSNSRSEMNVSTLELGDSALYLCASSPAWTAYGYTFGSGTRLTVV.

This clonotype was observed at least ten times. The genes are TRBV7-6 and TRBJ2-7; D is unclear. Germline V gene data show CDR1 as SGHVS and CDR2 as FNYEAQ. This CDR3 spans 15 amino acids. With 5 bases removed from V and 0 bases from J, the gap between germline ends came to 14 bases. CDR3 nucleotide sequence: TGTGCCAGCAGCAGGACGGTGGGTGGCTCCTACGAGCAGTACTTC. Amino acid sequence: CASSRTVGGSYEQYF. Full variable domain (remainder filled in from reference TRBV7-6 and TRBJ2-7): GAGVSQSPRYKVTKRGQDVALRCDPISGHVSLYWYRQALGQGPEFLTYFNYEAQQDKSGLPNDRFSAERPEGSISTLTIQRTEQRDSAMYRCASSRTVGGSYEQYFGPGTRLTVT.

Ten or more counts support this clonotype. V and J are TRBV5-1 and TRBJ1-1; a possible D gene is TRBD1 (6 bases). This CDR3 contains 14 residues. The germline gives CDR1 SGHRS, CDR2 YFSETQ. Deletions cut 4 bases from V and 7 bases from J, with 17 bases between. The CDR3 region has the DNA TGCGCCAGCAGCCCCGACGGGGGCGGGATTGAAGCTTTCTTT. This codes for CASSPDGGGIEAFF.

Many counts were recorded for this clonotype. CDR3 in amino acids: CASSVRAMSYEQYF. CDR3 nucleotides: TGTGCCAGCAGTGTAAGAGCAATGTCCTACGAGCAGTACTTC. This chain connects TRBV2 to TRBJ2-7; no clear D. The CDR3 is made up of 14 amino acids. Germline V gives CDR1 SNHLY, CDR2 FYNNEI. Trimming removed 4 bases from V and 1 base from J, with 11 bases in between. Based on the CDR3 plus reference TRBV2 and TRBJ2-7, the full variable domain is EPEVTQTPSHQVTQMGQEVILRCVPISNHLYFYWYRQILGQKVEFLVSFYNNEISEKSEIFDDQFSVERPDGSNFTLKIRSTKLEDSAMYFCASSVRAMSYEQYFGPGTRLTVT.